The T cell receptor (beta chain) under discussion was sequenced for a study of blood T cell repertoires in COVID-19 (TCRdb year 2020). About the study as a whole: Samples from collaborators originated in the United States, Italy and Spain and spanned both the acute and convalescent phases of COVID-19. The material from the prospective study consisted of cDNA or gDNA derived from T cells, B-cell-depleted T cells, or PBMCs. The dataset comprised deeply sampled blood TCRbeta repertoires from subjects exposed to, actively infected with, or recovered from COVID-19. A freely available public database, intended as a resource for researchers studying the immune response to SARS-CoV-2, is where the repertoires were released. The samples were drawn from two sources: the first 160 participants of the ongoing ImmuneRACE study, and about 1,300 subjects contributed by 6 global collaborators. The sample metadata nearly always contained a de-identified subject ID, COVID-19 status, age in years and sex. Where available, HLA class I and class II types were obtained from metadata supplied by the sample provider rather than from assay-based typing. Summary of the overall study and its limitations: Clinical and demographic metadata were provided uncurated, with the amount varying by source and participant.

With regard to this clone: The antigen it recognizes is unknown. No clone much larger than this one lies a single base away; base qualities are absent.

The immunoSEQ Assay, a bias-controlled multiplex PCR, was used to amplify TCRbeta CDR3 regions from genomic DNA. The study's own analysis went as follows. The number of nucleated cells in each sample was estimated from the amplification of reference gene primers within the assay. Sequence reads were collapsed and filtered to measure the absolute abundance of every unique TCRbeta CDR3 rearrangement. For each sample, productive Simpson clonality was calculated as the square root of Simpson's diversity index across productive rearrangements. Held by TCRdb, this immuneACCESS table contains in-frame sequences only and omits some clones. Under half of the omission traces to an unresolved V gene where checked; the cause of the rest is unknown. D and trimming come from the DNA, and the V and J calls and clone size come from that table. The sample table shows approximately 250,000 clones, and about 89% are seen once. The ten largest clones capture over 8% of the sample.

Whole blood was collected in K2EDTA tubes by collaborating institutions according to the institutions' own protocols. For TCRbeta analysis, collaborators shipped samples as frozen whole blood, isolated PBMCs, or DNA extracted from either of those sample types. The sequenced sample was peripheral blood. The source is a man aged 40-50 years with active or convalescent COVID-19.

The CDR3 amino acid sequence is: CASSGSDSRWEQYF. The DNA sequence is TGTGCCAGCTCAGGATCGGACAGTAGGTGGGAGCAGTACTTC. The receptor chain draws on TRBV18 and TRBJ2-7, with TRBD1 tentatively as D gene (6 bases match). Per the germline V gene, KGHSH is the CDR1 and LQKENI is the CDR2. From its cysteine to its phenylalanine, the CDR3 spans 14 amino acids. Solely the CDR3 DNA is kept, with 42 bases framed from the first base. V loses 5 bases, J loses 7 bases, and the germline ends lie 18 bases apart.